A selection of T cell receptor beta chains follows, all from one sample in a study of neurological immune-mediated disorders. TCRdb fed the 5' RACE reads into MiXCR, producing one record per CDR3 protein. Among 77,000 or so distinct CDR3 sequences listed, approximately 10% were seen once. Sequencing was performed on PBMCs. The receptors here all came from a man aged 50-60 years in good health. The CDR3 runs from the conserved cysteine through the conserved F or W. The D gene is left open where the match is weak. Rows give clone size only sometimes, using once, few, many, or a class for an expanded clone.

TRBJ2-7 | TRBV5-1 | many | . | CASSVDYEQYF | TGCGCCAGCAGTGTGGACTACGAGCAGTACTTC
TRBJ2-1 | TRBV29-1 | many | . | CSVEDGLENSYNEQFF | TGCAGCGTTGAAGATGGGCTAGAGAATTCCTACAATGAGCAGTTCTTC
TRBJ1-2 | TRBV4-2 | few | . | CASSQDIGYGYTF | TGTGCCAGCAGCCAAGATATCGGATATGGCTACACCTTC
TRBJ2-1 | TRBV6-1 | many | . | CASSVPSRTGPEFF | TGTGCCAGCAGTGTCCCCTCCAGGACCGGACCCGAGTTCTTC
TRBJ1-5 | TRBV3-1 | many | . | CASSQGDNQPQHF | TGTGCCAGCAGCCAAGGGGACAATCAGCCCCAGCATTTT
TRBJ2-5 | TRBV5-1 | many | TRBD1 | CASSGGTGGEETQYF | TGCGCCAGCAGCGGCGGGACAGGGGGTGAAGAGACCCAGTACTTC
TRBJ2-7 | TRBV5-1 | many | . | CASSPPGVYEQYF | TGCGCCAGCAGCCCGCCGGGAGTCTACGAGCAGTACTTC
TRBJ2-5 | TRBV4-1 | many | TRBD2 | CASSPGLAGGETQYF | TGCGCCAGCAGCCCGGGACTAGCGGGAGGAGAGACCCAGTACTTC
TRBJ2-2 | TRBV29-1 | many | TRBD1 | CSALDRGRSGELFF | TGCAGCGCTCTGGACAGGGGGCGAAGCGGGGAGCTGTTTTTT
TRBJ2-5 | TRBV7-2 | many | . | CASSQRLAETQYF | TGTGCCAGCAGCCAGAGGCTAGCGGAGACCCAGTACTTC
TRBJ2-5 | TRBV20-1 | many | . | CSAISSETQYF | TGCAGTGCTATCAGCTCTGAGACCCAGTACTTC
TRBJ1-6 | TRBV5-1 | many | TRBD1 | CASRGTGRSPLHF | TGCGCCAGCAGAGGGACAGGGCGGTCACCCCTCCACTTT
TRBJ2-7 | TRBV5-5 | . | . | CASSLTTYEQYF | TGTGCCAGCAGCTTAACGACCTACGAGCAGTACTTC
TRBJ2-3 | TRBV10-3 | many | . | CAIRRTGEEDTQYF | TGTGCCATCAGGAGGACGGGGGAGGAAGATACGCAGTATTTT
TRBJ2-5 | TRBV29-1 | many | . | CSSTLGGTQYF | TGCAGCTCGACTTTAGGGGGGACCCAGTACTTC
TRBJ2-7 | TRBV13 | many | . | CASSPSRRAPSFYEQYF | TGTGCCAGCAGCCCCTCACGGAGAGCTCCCTCCTTCTACGAGCAGTACTTC
TRBJ2-5 | TRBV7-2 | many | . | CASSPRFGKETQYF | TGTGCCAGCAGTCCTCGTTTTGGAAAGGAGACCCAGTACTTC
TRBJ2-3 | TRBV6-6 | many | . | CASSYFRRSSADTQYF | TGTGCCAGCAGTTACTTCAGGAGAAGTTCAGCAGATACGCAGTATTTT
TRBJ1-2 | TRBV29-1 | many | TRBD1 | CSVVRTGTLWGYTF | TGCAGCGTTGTGAGGACAGGGACGCTATGGGGCTACACCTTC
TRBJ2-6 | TRBV7-3 | many | . | CASSSFSGANVLTF | TGTGCCAGCAGCTCCTTCTCTGGGGCCAACGTCCTGACTTTC
TRBJ2-2 | TRBV5-1 | many | . | CASSTHGAPRKNTGELFF | TGCGCCAGCAGCACTCACGGGGCCCCAAGGAAGAACACCGGGGAGCTGTTTTTT
TRBJ2-3 | TRBV11-2 | many | . | CASSLDGEVAGRRDTQYF | TGTGCCAGCAGCTTAGATGGTGAGGTGGCTGGGCGCCGGGATACGCAGTATTTT
TRBJ2-2 | TRBV28 | many | . | CASSLWPGQLTGELFF | TGTGCCAGCAGTTTATGGCCCGGACAGCTCACCGGGGAGCTGTTTTTT
TRBJ2-2 | TRBV13 | many | . | CASSFWTSSNTGELFF | TGTGCCAGCAGCTTCTGGACGTCCTCGAACACCGGGGAGCTGTTTTTT
TRBJ2-7 | TRBV6-5 | . | TRBD1 | CASSYAGTGLSYEQYF | TGTGCCAGCAGTTACGCCGGGACAGGGCTCTCCTACGAGCAGTACTTC
TRBJ2-7 | TRBV5-1 | many | . | CASSLGQTSSYEQYF | TGCGCCAGCAGCTTGGGACAGACCAGCTCCTACGAGCAGTACTTC
TRBJ2-7 | TRBV10-3 | many | TRBD1 | CAISFDRGEQYF | TGTGCCATCAGTTTCGACAGGGGGGAGCAGTACTTC
TRBJ2-7 | TRBV25-1 | many | . | CASSPIGGAGYEQYF | TGTGCCAGCAGTCCCATAGGAGGGGCTGGATACGAGCAGTACTTC
TRBJ2-1 | TRBV18 | many | . | CASSPPGVGYEQFF | TGTGCCAGCTCACCACCGGGAGTAGGATATGAGCAGTTCTTC
TRBJ2-1 | TRBV20-1 | many | . | CSARDSGDFNEQFF | TGCAGTGCTAGAGATTCCGGGGATTTCAATGAGCAGTTCTTC
TRBJ2-3 | TRBV6-2/TRBV6-3 | many | . | CATLLRGDTQYF | TGTGCCACCCTACTCCGGGGAGATACGCAGTATTTT